Below, 32 T cell receptor beta chains from the same sample are listed, as sequenced in a study of control samples from healthy donors and cancer patients. Sequencing was performed with immunoSEQ multiplex PCR; in TCRdb, only in-frame clones are kept and a portion is missing. The sample table sets out roughly 200,000 clones. Material: blood. The receptors come from a woman aged 25 to 39 in good health.

The rearrangement links TRBV6-5 to TRBJ2-7; D unclear. V shed 0 bases and J shed 2 bases, with 14 bases lying between them. Germline V gene lookup returns CDR1 MNHEY and CDR2 SVGAGI. The CDR3 covers 16 residues. The CDR3 here is CASSYSNWELTYEQYF. The DNA for the CDR3 is TGTGCCAGCAGTTACTCGAATTGGGAACTTACCTACGAGCAGTACTTC.

This chain connects TRBV18 to TRBJ1-1, with 10 bases matching TRBD1. After removal of 2 bases from V and 4 bases from J, the junction contained 10 bases not matched to a gene. Germline CDR1 is KGHSH and CDR2 is LQKENI. The CDR3 has 17 residues. CDR3 coding DNA: TGTGCCAGCTCACCAGGACAGGGGGATCGAAGGGGCACTGAAGCTTTCTTT. Protein product: CASSPGQGDRRGTEAFF.

This rearrangement joins TRBV27 to TRBJ1-1; D remains ambiguous. V shed 2 bases and J shed 0 bases, with 10 bases lying between them. Germline V gene data show CDR1 as MNHEY and CDR2 as SMNVEV (reference sequence). This CDR3 contains 15 residues. CDR3 region: CASSLIPPMNTEAFF. The CDR3, as DNA: TGTGCCAGCAGTTTAATTCCCCCCATGAACACTGAAGCTTTCTTT.

The V call is TRBV4-1, the J call TRBJ2-1; TRBD2 agrees at 12 bases. The CDR3 sequence is 16 residues long. Losses at the gene ends were 4 bases for V and 7 bases for J; bases not matched to a gene: 8. CDR1 and CDR2 (germline): MGHRA, YSYEKL. The CDR3 DNA follows: TGCGCCAGCAGCCGCTCTAGCGGGGGGGCCGGAAATGAGCAGTTCTTC. Translated: CASSRSSGGAGNEQFF.

V and J are TRBV19 and TRBJ1-1; no reliable D call. Trimming took off 9 bases at V and 0 bases at J, with 8 bases between the two ends. The length of the CDR3 is 12 residues. Germline CDR1 reads LNHDA; CDR2 reads SQIVND (reference sequence). CDR3 in DNA: TGTGCCAGCGGACTCCTGAACACTGAAGCTTTCTTT. As protein: CASGLLNTEAFF.

The rearrangement links TRBV6-5 to TRBJ2-5; no definite D call. Germline CDR1 and CDR2: MNHEY and SVGAGI. V was clipped by 10 bases and J by 3 bases, with 15 bases between them. This CDR3 has 13 amino acids. The CDR3 loop reads CAIPAAREETQYF. In nucleotides, the CDR3 is TGTGCCATCCCCGCGGCACGGGAAGAGACCCAGTACTTC.

This rearrangement joins TRBV18 to TRBJ2-7; 11 nucleotides match TRBD2. This CDR3 has 17 residues. J lost 3 bases, V lost 0 bases, and 7 bases had no gene match. CDR1 and CDR2 from the germline V gene are KGHSH and LQKENI. The CDR3 sequence: CASSPPFAGTSGYEQYF. The CDR3 DNA is TGTGCCAGCTCACCACCCTTCGCCGGGACTAGCGGCTACGAGCAGTACTTC. Using reference TRBV18 and TRBJ2-7 for the parts outside the CDR3, the full variable domain is NAGVMQNPRHLVRRRGQEARLRCSPMKGHSHVYWYRQLPEEGLKFMVYLQKENIIDESGMPKERFSAEFPKEGPSILRIQQVVRGDSAAYFCASSPPFAGTSGYEQYFGPGTRLTVT.

The J gene is TRBJ2-7, the V gene TRBV28; D is ambiguous. The CDR3 contains 16 residues. The germline V and J ends were trimmed by 5 bases and 0 bases, with 17 bases remaining between them. Germline V CDR1 and CDR2: MDHEN, SYDVKM. The CDR3 sequence: CASSPPRRRSSYEQYF. In DNA form, the CDR3 reads TGTGCCAGCAGTCCGCCCCGACGGAGAAGCTCCTACGAGCAGTACTTC.

The chain employs TRBV6-5 and TRBJ1-5; D unresolved. This CDR3 contains 14 residues. The germline gives CDR1 MNHEY, CDR2 SVGAGI. V lost 2 bases, J lost 3 bases, and 8 bases lay in between. The CDR3 nucleotides are TGTGCCAGCAGTTACACCGGGATCAATCAGCCCCAGCATTTT. Encoded protein: CASSYTGINQPQHF.

This chain links TRBV18 with TRBJ1-4, with 9 bases matching TRBD1. The junction had 7 bases not matched to a gene; V was cut back by 4 bases and J by 4 bases. The CDR3 is 16 amino acids. The germline CDR1 and CDR2 sequences are KGHSH and LQKENI. In nucleotides, the CDR3 is TGTGCCAGCTCACTCCTCCCGGGACAGGGTAATGAAAAACTGTTTTTT. Its protein product is CASSLLPGQGNEKLFF.

The gene calls are TRBV19 and TRBJ1-1; no definite D call. The CDR3 is 17 amino acids. CDR1 and CDR2 (germline): LNHDA, SQIVND (reference sequence). V lost 3 bases to trimming and J lost 6 bases, with 23 bases between them. The CDR3 sequence: CASSIPPFGHEDAEAFF. CDR3 coding DNA: TGTGCCAGTAGTATCCCCCCGTTTGGGCATGAAGACGCTGAAGCTTTCTTT.

Details on this clone: The sample carries other DNA sequences with the same CDR3. This sequence joins TRBV9 and TRBJ2-3; D possibly corresponds to TRBD2 (6 bases). This CDR3 contains 15 residues. V was clipped by 3 bases and J by 1 base, with 12 bases between them. CDR1 and CDR2 from the germline V gene are SGDLS and YYNGEE. For the CDR3, the DNA is TGTGCCAGCAGCGCCCGCGGGGATGGCACAGATACGCAGTATTTT. Its translation is CASSARGDGTDTQYF.

The genes are TRBV5-5 and TRBJ1-4; D is perhaps TRBD1 (5 bases). CDR1 is SGHKS, CDR2 YYEKEE, per germline (reference sequence). The V end was cut by 1 base, the J end by 6 bases, with 10 bases between. The CDR3 is 14 amino acids. The CDR3 sequence: CASSLIRVHEKLFF. In DNA form, the CDR3 reads TGTGCCAGCAGCTTGATCAGGGTTCATGAAAAACTGTTTTTT.

The genes are TRBV9 and TRBJ2-3; no clear D gene. Germline-derived CDR1 and CDR2 are SGDLS and YYNGEE. CDR3 length: 12 residues. V was cut by 3 bases and J by 2 bases, with 4 bases left in between. The CDR3 region is CASSAATDTQYF. The CDR3 nucleotides read TGTGCCAGCAGCGCCGCCACAGATACGCAGTATTTT.

J is TRBJ2-1 and V is TRBV27; D may correspond to TRBD1 or TRBD2 (5 bases each). Germline-derived CDR1 and CDR2 are MNHEY and SMNVEV (reference sequence). The CDR3 consists of 15 residues. Between the trimmed V and J ends, which lost 5 bases and 1 base, there was a span of 12 bases. The CDR3 DNA reads as TGTGCCAGCAGTCTTAAGAGGGGTTCCTACAATGAGCAGTTCTTC. The encoded protein is CASSLKRGSYNEQFF.

J is TRBJ2-3 and V is TRBV5-1; the D is unclear. The germline CDR1 and CDR2 sequences are SGHRS and YFSETQ. The ends were cut back, 0 bases at V and 0 bases at J, with 5 bases in the middle. CDR3 length: 14 residues. In DNA form, the CDR3 reads TGCGCCAGCAGCTTGGATCTAAGCACAGATACGCAGTATTTT. It yields the protein CASSLDLSTDTQYF.

The chain joins TRBV5-6 to TRBJ1-1; perhaps TRBD1 as D (5 bases). The CDR3 sequence is 13 residues long. Germline CDR1 is SGHDT and CDR2 is YYEEEE. Trimming took off 3 bases at V and 5 bases at J, with 11 bases between the two ends. The CDR3 reads CASSSVGGTEAFF. The DNA for the CDR3 is TGTGCCAGCAGCTCAGTGGGGGGGACTGAAGCTTTCTTT.

J is TRBJ1-1 and V is TRBV6-5; 9 positions match TRBD1. The CDR3 totals 13 residues. V was pared by 5 bases and J by 6 bases, with 4 bases of the junction left unmatched. Germline CDR1 and CDR2: MNHEY and SVGAGI. CDR3 region: CASSHRQGAEAFF. The CDR3 nucleotides are TGTGCCAGCAGTCACAGACAGGGGGCTGAAGCTTTCTTT.

The V call is TRBV30, the J call TRBJ2-7; D gene uncertain. Germline loops: CDR1 GTSNPN, CDR2 SVGIG (reference sequence). The V and J ends lost 0 bases and 6 bases respectively, with 18 bases between them. CDR3 length: 15 amino acids. The CDR3 spells CAWSVPPRTPSEQYF. CDR3 nucleotide sequence: TGTGCCTGGAGTGTACCTCCCCGGACCCCGTCCGAGCAGTACTTC.

The J gene is TRBJ2-7, the V gene TRBV5-1, with a possible D match to TRBD1 (5 bases). This CDR3 region has 15 residues. V was trimmed by 0 bases and J by 3 bases, leaving 13 bases between them. Germline-derived CDR1 and CDR2 are SGHRS and YFSETQ. The CDR3 region has the DNA TGCGCCAGCAGCTTGGTAATTGGACAAAACTACGAGCAGTACTTC. This encodes CASSLVIGQNYEQYF.

V usage is TRBV19 and J usage is TRBJ1-2; no clear D gene. V lost 7 bases to trimming and J lost 4 bases, with 19 bases between them. This CDR3 is 15 amino acids long. The germline V gene has CDR1 LNHDA and CDR2 SQIVND (reference sequence). The CDR3 here is CASIPSITTAYGYTF. The CDR3 DNA reads TGTGCCAGTATACCCTCAATAACGACCGCCTATGGCTACACCTTC.

CDR3 coding DNA: TGTGCCAGCAGTTACCCTTGGACAGGGAACTATGGCTACACCTTC. Protein: CASSYPWTGNYGYTF. The chain is built from TRBV6-2 or TRBV6-3 and TRBJ1-2; 8 bases fit TRBD1. Looked up from germline, CDR1 is MNHEY and CDR2 is SVGEGT. After removal of 2 bases from V and 2 bases from J, the junction contained 4 bases not matched to a gene. The CDR3 contains 15 residues.

The chain combines TRBV4-2 with TRBJ1-1, with TRBD1 matching over 8 bases. Germline-derived CDR1 and CDR2 are LGHNA and YNFKEQ. CDR3 length equals 14 residues. J was trimmed by 0 bases and V by 3 bases; bases with no gene match: 0. CDR3 nucleotides: TGTGCCAGCAGCCAGGACAGGGTGAACACTGAAGCTTTCTTT. This sequence encodes CASSQDRVNTEAFF.

The chain employs TRBV5-1 and TRBJ1-1; D is ambiguous. Germline V gene data show CDR1 as SGHRS and CDR2 as YFSETQ. V dropped 0 bases and J dropped 1 base, with 10 bases sitting between them. The CDR3 runs to 15 residues. As DNA, the CDR3 is TGCGCCAGCAGCTTGGAGGCTCGGCGGAACACTGAAGCTTTCTTT. Protein sequence: CASSLEARRNTEAFF.

The genes are TRBV7-6 and TRBJ1-1; perhaps TRBD1 as D (6 bases). Trimming cost V 2 bases and J 1 base, with 14 bases left between them. The CDR3 is 16 residues long. Per the germline V gene, CDR1 is SGHVS and CDR2 is FNYEAQ. The CDR3 here is CASSLSRTDPNTEAFF. CDR3 DNA: TGTGCCAGCAGCTTATCCCGGACAGATCCGAACACTGAAGCTTTCTTT.

The rearrangement uses TRBV29-1 and TRBJ1-2; tentatively, D is TRBD1 (6 bases). Trimming took 4 bases from V and 7 from J, leaving 13 bases between them. This CDR3 spans 12 amino acids. CDR1 is SQVTM and CDR2 is ANQGSEA in the germline V gene. For the CDR3, the DNA is TGCAGCGTTGTCCCGGGGGCAGGTGGCTACACCTTC. This encodes CSVVPGAGGYTF.

V is TRBV4-1 and J is TRBJ1-1; a possible D gene is TRBD1 (6 bases). The CDR3 runs to 14 residues. Trimming took off 0 bases at V and 5 bases at J, with 10 bases between the two ends. The germline gives CDR1 MGHRA, CDR2 YSYEKL. CDR3 nucleotides: TGCGCCAGCAGCCAAGACATAGGGGGAACTGAAGCTTTCTTT. Translation gives CASSQDIGGTEAFF.

The chain carries TRBV28 and TRBJ1-1; D is undetermined. Germline V CDR1 and CDR2: MDHEN, SYDVKM. V was cut by 10 bases and J by 0 bases, with 18 bases left in between. This CDR3 spans 15 amino acids. CDR3 sequence reads: CAITGSPSMNTEAFF. Written as DNA, the CDR3 is TGTGCCATCACCGGGTCCCCTTCGATGAACACTGAAGCTTTCTTT.

Here the CDR3 reads CASTQLLQETQYF. CDR3 bases: TGTGCCAGCACACAACTATTACAAGAGACCCAGTACTTC. The chain employs TRBV5-6 and TRBJ2-5; no definite D call. Trimming took 6 bases from V and 2 from J, leaving 11 bases between them. The CDR3 is made up of 13 amino acids. The germline CDR1 and CDR2 sequences are SGHDT and YYEEEE.

This chain uses TRBV7-9 with TRBJ2-2, with D possibly being TRBD1 (6 bases). V shed 2 bases and J shed 8 bases, with 21 bases lying between them. Per the germline V gene, CDR1 is SEHNR and CDR2 is FQNEAQ (reference sequence). This CDR3 is 17 amino acids long. The CDR3 nucleotides are TGTGCCAGCAGCTTATTGGACACTGGCCCCCAGGGGGGGGAGCTGTTTTTT. Encoded protein: CASSLLDTGPQGGELFF.

This sequence joins TRBV21-1 and TRBJ1-2; whether TRBD1, the table's D call, matches the DNA was not checked. TRBV21-1 is labeled a pseudogene. The CDR3 is made up of 14 amino acids. The CDR3: CASSEGQGNYGYTF. The CDR3 DNA follows: TGTGCCAGCAGCGAAGGACAGGGGAACTATGGCTACACCTTC.

The chain links TRBV12-3 or TRBV12-4 to TRBJ1-1, with 7 positions matching TRBD1. The CDR3 extends over 12 amino acids. The V segment lost 5 bases and the J segment 8 bases; nucleotides outside the gene matches: 5. CDR3 sequence (DNA): TGTGCCAGCAGTCCACAGGGGCGCGAAGCTTTCTTT. Amino acids: CASSPQGREAFF.